A selection of T cell receptor beta chains follows, all from one sample in a study of cytomegalovirus exposure and HLA in healthy donors. The assay was immunoSEQ multiplex PCR, and TCRdb's table has in-frame clones only and misses some. The repertoire holds 150,000 to 200,000 clones, with about four fifths as singletons. The specimen was PBMCs. The source is a woman aged 18-30 years in good health and CMV-seronegative. Both conserved end residues are part of each CDR3.

V,J,CDR3
TRBV7-9,TRBJ2-5,CASSPRTSGYQETQYF
TRBV18,TRBJ2-3,CASSPAERPTDTQYF
TRBV5-6,TRBJ1-5,CASSLGDRVVQPQHF
TRBV7-9,TRBJ1-2,CASSLVTVGYGYTF
TRBV29-1,TRBJ2-3,CSALDTGGRGDTQYF
TRBV6-5,TRBJ2-7,CASSPRQGAREQYF
TRBV5-6,TRBJ1-1,CATSIAGQGRWNTEAFF
TRBV19,TRBJ2-1,CASSRGTSGSSYNEQFF
TRBV7-2,TRBJ1-1,CASSRQGAGTEAFF
TRBV5-4,TRBJ2-7,CASSPGTGAYEQYF
TRBV19,TRBJ1-5,CASNDLARNQPQHF
TRBV19,TRBJ2-1,CASTTRNEQFF
TRBV6-1,TRBJ2-4,CASSPTANIQYF
TRBV9,TRBJ2-7,CASSVDGVNEQYF
TRBV14,TRBJ1-1,CASSPGNTEAFF
TRBV7-9,TRBJ2-5,CASMQRVAETQYF
TRBV5-5,TRBJ2-3,CASSSPQGMGFDTQYF
TRBV5-1,TRBJ1-5,CASSLDSLNQPQHF
TRBV30,TRBJ2-1,CAWSRTSDEQFF
TRBV27,TRBJ2-7,CASSSRGASGIAYEQYF
TRBV6-1,TRBJ1-6,CATADRGLNNSPLHF
TRBV9,TRBJ1-3,CASSPRHLSGNTIYF